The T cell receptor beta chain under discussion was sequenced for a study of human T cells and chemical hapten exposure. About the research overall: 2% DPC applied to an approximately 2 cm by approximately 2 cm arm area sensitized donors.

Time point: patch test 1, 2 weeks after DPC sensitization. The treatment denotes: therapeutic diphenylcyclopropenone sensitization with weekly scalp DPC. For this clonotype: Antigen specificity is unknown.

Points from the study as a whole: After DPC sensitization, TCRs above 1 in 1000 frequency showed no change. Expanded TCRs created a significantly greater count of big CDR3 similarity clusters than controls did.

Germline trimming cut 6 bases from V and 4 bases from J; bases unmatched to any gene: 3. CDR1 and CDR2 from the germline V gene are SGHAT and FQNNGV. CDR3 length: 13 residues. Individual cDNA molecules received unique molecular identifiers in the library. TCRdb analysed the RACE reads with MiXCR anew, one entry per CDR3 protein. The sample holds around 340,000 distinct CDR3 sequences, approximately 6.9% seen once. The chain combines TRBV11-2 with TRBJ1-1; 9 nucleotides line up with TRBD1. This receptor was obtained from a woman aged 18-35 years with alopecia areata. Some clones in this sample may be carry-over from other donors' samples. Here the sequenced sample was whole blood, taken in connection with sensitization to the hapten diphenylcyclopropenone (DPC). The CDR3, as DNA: TGTGCCAGCAGGTGGGGACAGGGCACTGAAGCTTTCTTT. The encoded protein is CASRWGQGTEAFF.